Listed here is a single T cell receptor (beta chain). This is likely a read error, given that the CDR3 carries no conserved phenylalanine or tryptophan at its end. The DNA is left out, because the CDR3 cannot be placed on it with certainty; the CDR3 is given as TCRdb lists it. The sequenced template was RNA, covering the TCR beta CDR3 region. Scientists carried out first-round RT-PCR using HTBI primers and then a second-round multiplex PCR. MiXCR was run by TCRdb on the multiplex PCR reads, yielding one entry per CDR3 protein. Of around 670,000 distinct CDR3 sequences in the sample, roughly 41% were seen once. The data were obtained in a study of Graves' ophthalmopathy and Graves' hyperthyroidism. Germline loops: CDR1 SGDLS, CDR2 YYNGEE. The CDR3 region is 11 residues in length, termini included.

The sequence derives from an adult man with Graves' ophthalmopathy. Input material: peripheral blood. The rearrangement uses TRBV9 and TRBJ2-5. CDR3 in amino acids: CASSGGTYQNT.